These 22 T cell receptor beta chains originate from one sample sequenced in a study of cytomegalovirus exposure and HLA in healthy donors. The protocol was immunoSEQ multiplex PCR, while the TCRdb copy is restricted to in-frame clones and leaves out a portion. The repertoire holds approximately 210,000 clones, about 82% seen once, with 1.4% to 1.5% in the top ten. Sequenced input: PBMCs. The source is a woman aged 18 to 35 in good health and CMV-seronegative.

The chain links TRBV6-1 to TRBJ2-3, with 8 bases lining up with TRBD2. The germline CDR1 and CDR2 sequences are MNHNS and SASEGT. Unmatched junction bases numbered 10, after V lost 8 bases and J lost 6 bases. The CDR3 is made up of 14 amino acids. DNA for the CDR3: TGTGCCAGCGTACGGGAGGGCCACTCCGATACGCAGTATTTT. Residues: CASVREGHSDTQYF.

This clone occurred once. The chain has TRBV2 and TRBJ2-7; D is perhaps TRBD2 (6 bases). The CDR3 contains 14 residues. Germline CDR1 and CDR2: SNHLY and FYNNEI. The V and J ends lost 7 bases and 0 bases respectively, with 13 bases between them. CDR3: CASTAGTDSYEQYF. For the CDR3, the DNA is TGTGCCAGCACCGCCGGGACTGACTCCTACGAGCAGTACTTC.

The chain couples TRBV2 to TRBJ2-7, with 8 bases matching TRBD1. The CDR3 covers 13 residues. CDR1 and CDR2 (germline): SNHLY, FYNNEI. The J segment lost 3 bases and the V segment lost 11 bases, leaving 9 bases of the junction unmatched. CDR3 in DNA: TGTGCCGGTTCGACAGGGGTCAACTACGAGCAGTACTTC. Amino acids: CAGSTGVNYEQYF.

The V gene is TRBV9, the J gene TRBJ2-7, with TRBD2 matching 7 bases. The ends lost 4 bases at V and 2 bases at J; junction bases unmatched: 9. This CDR3 comprises 15 residues. Germline loops: CDR1 SGDLS, CDR2 YYNGEE. The CDR3 bases are TGTGCCAGCAGCCCCCGCGGGAGCTCTCCCTACGAGCAGTACTTC. As protein: CASSPRGSSPYEQYF.

The chain is built from TRBV29-1 and TRBJ2-5; tentatively, D is TRBD2 (5 bases). CDR3 length equals 10 residues. V was trimmed by 7 bases and J by 5 bases, leaving 8 bases between them. Germline CDR1 SQVTM, CDR2 ANQGSEA. The DNA of the CDR3 is TGCAGCGCTGGGGAGGAGACCCAGTACTTC. Its translation is CSAGEETQYF.

The V and J genes are TRBV6-4 and TRBJ2-1; 8 bases align to TRBD1. The CDR3 extends over 14 amino acids. The germline V gene encodes CDR1 MRHNA and CDR2 SNTAGT. V was pared by 8 bases and J by 5 bases, with 8 bases of the junction left unmatched. The CDR3 DNA is TGTGCCAGCGGGGAGACAGGGGAAAACAATGAGCAGTTCTTC. Translated, it gives CASGETGENNEQFF.

This clone appeared a single time. This sequence joins TRBV6-5 and TRBJ2-3; 7 positions agree with TRBD2. V was clipped by 5 bases and J by 6 bases; unmatched bases: 8. The CDR3 length is 14 residues. Per the germline V gene, CDR1 is MNHEY and CDR2 is SVGAGI. CDR3 in amino acids: CASSPTSLGDTQYF. CDR3 coding DNA: TGTGCCAGCAGTCCGACTAGCTTGGGGGATACGCAGTATTTT.

This clone has a handful of counts. The V gene is TRBV7-9, the J gene TRBJ1-5; no firm D call. Trimming pared 3 bases from V and 3 bases from J, leaving 6 bases between. Per germline, CDR1 SEHNR and CDR2 FQNEAQ (reference sequence). The length of the CDR3 is 13 residues. The CDR3 region is CASSFEDNQPQHF. As DNA, the CDR3 is TGTGCCAGCAGCTTCGAGGACAATCAGCCCCAGCATTTT.

The chain couples TRBV7-9 to TRBJ2-2; tentatively, D is TRBD1 (5 bases). V was shortened by 4 bases and J by 1 base, with 13 bases between the two germline ends. Germline loops: CDR1 SEHNR, CDR2 FQNEAQ (reference sequence). The CDR3 consists of 16 residues. The CDR3 bases are TGTGCCAGCAGCTCTCCCCCAGGGAAGAACACCGGGGAGCTGTTTTTT. This translates into CASSSPPGKNTGELFF.

The J gene is TRBJ1-4, the V gene TRBV5-6; 8 nucleotides agree with TRBD1. Germline V gene sequence: CDR1 SGHDT, CDR2 YYEEEE. The CDR3 extends over 15 amino acids. Trimming cost V 4 bases and J 8 bases; bases outside gene matches: 10. For the CDR3, the DNA is TGTGCCAGCAGCCTCACAGGGGGGGGCGTCGAAAAACTGTTTTTT. It yields the protein CASSLTGGGVEKLFF. The full variable domain, its missing parts supplied by reference TRBV5-6 and TRBJ1-4, is DAGVTQSPTHLIKTRGQQVTLRCSPKSGHDTVSWYQQALGQGPQFIFQYYEEEERQRGNFPDRFSGHQFPNYSSELNVNALLLGDSALYLCASSLTGGGVEKLFFGSGTQLSVL.

This clone was picked up one time. The rearrangement uses TRBV27 and TRBJ2-7, with D perhaps matching TRBD2 (6 bases). The germline V gene has CDR1 MNHEY and CDR2 SMNVEV (reference sequence). The V end lost 5 bases, the J end lost 3 bases, and 20 bases lay between the germline ends. The CDR3 is 16 residues long. CDR3 bases: TGTGCCAGCAGTCCTCCCTTCGCGGGGCACGACTACGAGCAGTACTTC. Translation gives CASSPPFAGHDYEQYF.

V usage is TRBV5-8 and J usage is TRBJ2-7; 8 nucleotides match TRBD2. Germline V gives CDR1 SGHTS, CDR2 YDEGEE. The CDR3 runs 13 residues. V trimming: 9 bases; J trimming: 6 bases; junction bases outside the gene matches: 11. CDR3 protein: CATGSGTRSEQYF. In nucleotides, the CDR3 is TGTGCCACCGGATCCGGGACTAGATCCGAGCAGTACTTC.

V gene TRBV7-8 combines with J gene TRBJ2-7, with 7 bases fitting TRBD1. The germline V gene has CDR1 SGHVS and CDR2 FQNEAQ. This CDR3 has 13 amino acids. V dropped 6 bases and J dropped 7; count of bases not matched to a gene: 9. The CDR3 nucleotides are TGTGCCAGCAGGGACAGGACCGGCCCTGAGCAGTACTTC. Translating gives CASRDRTGPEQYF.

The J gene is TRBJ2-1, the V gene TRBV6-5; TRBD2 matches 7 bases. Trimming cost V 7 bases and J 9 bases; bases outside gene matches: 9. The CDR3 is 13 amino acids. Germline loops: CDR1 MNHEY, CDR2 SVGAGI. The chain's CDR3 is CASTPTSRLEQFF. Here the CDR3 DNA reads TGTGCCAGCACCCCGACTAGCAGGCTTGAGCAGTTCTTC.

This clone appeared a single time. The chain uses TRBV7-9 and TRBJ1-2; 7 bases are shared with TRBD1. This CDR3 comprises 17 residues. The germline CDR1 and CDR2 sequences are SEHNR and FQNEAQ (reference sequence). V lost 4 bases to trimming and J lost 5 bases; unmatched junction nucleotides: 16. The CDR3 sequence: CASSSSDREVGSYGYTF. The CDR3 DNA reads as TGTGCCAGCAGCTCCTCAGACAGGGAGGTCGGATCTTATGGCTACACCTTC.

The chain links TRBV4-2 to TRBJ1-2; 10 bases agree with TRBD1. This CDR3 region has 19 residues. Germline lookup yields CDR1 LGHNA and CDR2 YNFKEQ. V was pared by 9 bases and J by 1 base, with 20 bases of the junction left unmatched. As DNA, the CDR3 is TGTGCCAGTAGAAGGGGCTCCCGGGACAGGGGTCCCCTTAACTATGGCTACACCTTC. Its translation is CASRRGSRDRGPLNYGYTF.

The rearrangement uses TRBV6-1 and TRBJ1-5; D remains unclear. This CDR3 region has 14 residues. Trimming stripped 5 bases from V and 1 base from J, with 9 bases between. From germline, CDR1 is MNHNS and CDR2 SASEGT. CDR3 region: CASSPGSSNQPQHF. The CDR3 nucleotides read TGTGCCAGCAGTCCCGGGAGCAGCAATCAGCCCCAGCATTTT.

The chain joins TRBV19 to TRBJ1-5; no clear D gene. The CDR3 has 16 amino acids. Germline V lookup: CDR1 LNHDA, CDR2 SQIVND (reference sequence). The V gene lost 7 bases and the J gene lost 0 bases, with 16 bases spanning the gap. CDR3 coding DNA: TGTGCCAGTACCCCAACGGGTGGGTCTAGCAATCAGCCCCAGCATTTT. Translating gives CASTPTGGSSNQPQHF.

The chain uses TRBV6-5 and TRBJ2-1; possible D gene TRBD1, 6 bases. The CDR3 is made up of 14 amino acids. V was clipped by 8 bases and J by 4 bases, with 15 bases between them. Per germline, CDR1 MNHEY and CDR2 SVGAGI. CDR3 nucleotide sequence: TGTGCCAGCCGAGGGGGTCTTTTGTACAATGAGCAGTTCTTC. Translation gives CASRGGLLYNEQFF.

This sequence joins TRBV19 and TRBJ2-6; the match to TRBD2 covers 9 bases. CDR1 LNHDA and CDR2 SQIVND come from the germline V gene (reference sequence). CDR3 length equals 17 residues. V trimming: 5 bases; J trimming: 3 bases; junction bases outside the gene matches: 8. The CDR3 sequence is CASSPRLAGVGANVLTF. CDR3 nucleotides: TGTGCCAGTAGTCCTCGCTTAGCGGGAGTTGGGGCCAACGTCCTGACTTTC.

The rearrangement joins TRBV5-1 to TRBJ1-2; 10 bases line up with TRBD1. The CDR3 consists of 15 residues. The trim removed 4 bases at V and 2 bases at J, leaving 5 bases unmatched. CDR1 is SGHRS, CDR2 YFSETQ, per germline. The CDR3 protein is CASSGQGGINYGYTF. DNA of the CDR3: TGCGCCAGCAGCGGACAGGGGGGGATCAACTATGGCTACACCTTC.

This sequence joins TRBV29-1 and TRBJ2-1, with D perhaps matching TRBD2 (5 bases). Trimming left V 4 bases short and J 6 bases short, with 16 bases between. The CDR3 length is 14 residues. CDR1 is SQVTM and CDR2 is ANQGSEA in the germline V gene. The CDR3 loop is CSVAGRTLGNEQFF. The DNA of the CDR3 is TGCAGCGTTGCGGGTAGGACTCTGGGCAATGAGCAGTTCTTC.